A selection of T cell receptor beta chains follows, all from one sample in a study of T cells after yellow fever vaccination. TCRdb re-called the 5' RACE reads with MiXCR, one entry per CDR3 protein. The data contain a few hundred thousand distinct CDR3 sequences, 15% to 20% of them seen just once; the ten biggest clones take up roughly an eighth. The source material was PBMCs, sampled 15 days after the yellow fever booster vaccination. The source is a man aged 30-40 years who received the YFV17D yellow fever vaccine. CDR3s include the opening cysteine and the closing phenylalanine or tryptophan. D genes are given only for firm matches.

TRBJ2-3	-	TRBV28	15	CASSPGTTSTDMQYF
TRBJ2-7	TRBD1	TRBV6-1	16	CASSALSAQGAYEQYF
TRBJ1-6	TRBD1	TRBV2	15	CASAASGTGDSPLHF
TRBJ2-3	TRBD1	TRBV12-3/TRBV12-4	21	CASSFRQGARGASWVTDTQYF
TRBJ1-5	TRBD1	TRBV28	16	CASSQTGQTSNQPQHF
TRBJ1-2	-	TRBV5-1	14	CASSSQNTEDRYTF
TRBJ2-6	TRBD2	TRBV29-1	16	CSVEDPSGTGANVLTF
TRBJ2-1	TRBD2	TRBV7-2	17	CASSSQSGSSSYNEQFF
TRBJ2-3	-	TRBV20-1	13	CSAHHQLADTQYF
TRBJ2-1	-	TRBV6-1	15	CASSEASGTHNEQFF
TRBJ2-5	-	TRBV7-2	13	CASSQSNQETQYF
TRBJ2-7	TRBD2	TRBV7-9	16	CASSATASGRNYEQYF
TRBJ1-4	TRBD1	TRBV27	15	CASSPWTGKTEKLFF
TRBJ2-5	TRBD2	TRBV10-2	16	CASSESEAGGTETQYF
TRBJ2-1	TRBD2	TRBV7-8	17	CASSLGIRTSGYNEQFF
TRBJ2-1	-	TRBV29-1	12	CSVRWAYNEQFF
TRBJ1-4	-	TRBV5-1	15	CASSWTEATNEKLFF
TRBJ2-1	-	TRBV24-1	15	CATSDHQSQTNEQFF
TRBJ2-5	TRBD1	TRBV5-4	15	CASSSGQNRKETQYF
TRBJ2-3	TRBD2	TRBV18	14	CASLTSGRTDTQYF
TRBJ2-7	-	TRBV7-9	15	CASSLTVSRTYEQYF
TRBJ1-4	-	TRBV6-1	14	CASSTGGIAEKLFF
TRBJ2-1	-	TRBV29-1	10	CSVGHNEQFF
TRBJ2-1	-	TRBV4-3	18	CASSPRISPKGRYNEQFF
TRBJ2-3	TRBD2	TRBV6-1	14	CASSKAGGTDTQYF
TRBJ1-2	-	TRBV7-9	14	CASSLAGASYGYTF
TRBJ1-4	-	TRBV29-1	14	CSAIIGDSNEKLFF
TRBJ1-1	TRBD1	TRBV7-2	13	CASRLQGYTEAFF
TRBJ2-2	-	TRBV12-3/TRBV12-4	16	CASRIPSSWATGELFF
TRBJ1-5	-	TRBV7-2	14	CASSSITDAQPQHF
TRBJ2-2	-	TRBV6-5	11	CASSSSGELFF
TRBJ1-2	-	TRBV7-9	14	CASSPGQLGAGYTF
TRBJ2-5	-	TRBV27	16	CASSLSGVGREETQYF
TRBJ2-7	-	TRBV28	10	CATRVNEQYF
TRBJ2-1	-	TRBV29-1	14	CSVGYVYSYNEQFF
TRBJ1-1	-	TRBV29-1	13	CSVQRGTNTEAFF
TRBJ2-3	-	TRBV7-9	14	CASSLALPAGTQYF
TRBJ1-1	-	TRBV12-3/TRBV12-4	14	CASSLNVATVKAFF
TRBJ2-3	TRBD2	TRBV9	16	CASSVGGLATGNTQYF
TRBJ1-1	-	TRBV12-3/TRBV12-4	14	CASSLSGGYTEAFF
TRBJ2-7	-	TRBV4-3	13	CASSQGVAYEQYF
TRBJ2-1	-	TRBV10-3	16	CAISALGADSYNEQFF
TRBJ2-1	TRBD2	TRBV20-1	15	CSADPRGTGVNEQFF
TRBJ2-3	-	TRBV5-1	15	CASSLTPGATDTQYF
TRBJ1-2	TRBD1	TRBV3-1	14	CASSFLGTGTGYTF
TRBJ2-5	TRBD2	TRBV5-1	19	CASSGWRGLAGGNQETQYF
TRBJ2-7	-	TRBV9	13	CASSKSWGFEQYF
TRBJ1-6	TRBD1	TRBV7-8	15	CASSSRDRVNSPLHF
TRBJ2-4	TRBD1	TRBV7-2	13	CASSLGTGSIQYF
TRBJ1-2	-	TRBV29-1	12	CSARQGGYGYTF
TRBJ2-7	TRBD1	TRBV5-5	16	CASSGGDRANYYEQYF
TRBJ2-7	TRBD2	TRBV24-1	14	CATSDSSSGHEQYF
TRBJ2-3	-	TRBV12-3/TRBV12-4	14	CASPSGFSTDTQYF
TRBJ2-2	-	TRBV7-2	16	CASREPGRRGTGELFF
TRBJ2-7	TRBD1	TRBV6-1	15	CASTSRDRGQYEQYF
TRBJ2-7	TRBD2	TRBV20-1	15	CSASGLAGETYEQYF
TRBJ2-5	-	TRBV9	13	CASSVAGEETQYF